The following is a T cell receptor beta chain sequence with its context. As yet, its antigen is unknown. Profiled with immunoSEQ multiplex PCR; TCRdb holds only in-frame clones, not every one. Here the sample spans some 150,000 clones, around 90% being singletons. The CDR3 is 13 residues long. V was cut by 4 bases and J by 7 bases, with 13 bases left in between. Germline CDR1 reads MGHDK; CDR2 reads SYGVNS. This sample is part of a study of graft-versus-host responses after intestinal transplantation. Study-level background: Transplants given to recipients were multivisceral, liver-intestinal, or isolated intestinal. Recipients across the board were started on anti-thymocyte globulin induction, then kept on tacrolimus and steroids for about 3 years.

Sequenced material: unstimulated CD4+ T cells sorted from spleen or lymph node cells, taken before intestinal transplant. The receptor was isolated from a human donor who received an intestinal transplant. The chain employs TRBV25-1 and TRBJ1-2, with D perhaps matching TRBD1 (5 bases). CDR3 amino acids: CASSAWGEGGYTF. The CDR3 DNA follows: TGTGCCAGCAGTGCTTGGGGGGAGGGTGGCTACACCTTC.